This T cell receptor beta chain was recorded in a study of shared clonotypes between healthy human individuals. Germline CDR1 reads SEHNR; CDR2 reads FQNEAQ (reference sequence). V was pared by 4 bases and J by 1 base, with 13 bases between. CDR3 size: 15 residues. The repertoire was sequenced with immunoSEQ multiplex PCR; TCRdb's copy has only in-frame clones and lacks some. This sample has about 1,900,000 clones, with over 85% found just once. Study-level findings and limits: Generation probability values for non-shared clonotypes were lower than those for clonotypes shared by all four donors.

A few counts support this clone. Its matching antigen is unknown. Positively selected for CCR7, the CD45RO-negative cells used as naive CD8 cells excluded terminally differentiated effector memory CD45RA+ cells. Sequencing was carried out using naive CD8+ T cells sorted from blood. The source of this sequence is a man in his late teens or twenties in good health. V is TRBV7-9 and J is TRBJ1-1; no clear D gene. This CDR3 is CASSYGITTNTEAFF. As DNA, the CDR3 is TGTGCCAGCAGCTATGGAATCACGACGAACACTGAAGCTTTCTTT.